This TCR beta chain was found in a study of shared clonotypes between healthy human individuals. Whole-study results and caveats: How much donors shared clonotypes was expected to be affected by sequencing depth.

Donors comprised healthy HIV-negative adults lacking recent acute infections or vaccinations. Only Caucasian adults living in Nashville, Tennessee made up the donor group. The V gene lost 2 bases and the J gene lost 4 bases, with 13 bases spanning the gap. The CDR3 spans 14 residues. Germline assignment: CDR1 GTSNPN and CDR2 SVGIG (reference sequence). Turning to this clone: Its antigen is not known.

Among the unsorted PBMC samples, replicate PCRs used around 0.3 ug DNA, roughly 30,000 T cell genomes. Libraries were prepared by immunoSEQ multiplex PCR; TCRdb keeps only in-frame clonotypes and omits some of them. The table shows 450,000 to 500,000 clones, with over 65% occurring only once. This receptor was identified in a woman aged 35 to 49 in good health. Some clones in this sample may be carry-over from other donors' samples. Sequenced input: PBMCs. V usage is TRBV30 and J usage is TRBJ2-3; tentatively, D is TRBD2 (6 bases). The CDR3 DNA reads TGTGCCTGGAGTTTGGGGGGTCGCCCAGATACGCAGTATTTT. Residues: CAWSLGGRPDTQYF.